One and the same sample provided the 10 T cell receptor beta chains below, sequenced in a study of blood T cell repertoires in COVID-19 (dated by TCRdb to about 2020). To prepare the library, the immunoSEQ multiplex PCR assay was applied. The table comes from immuneACCESS by way of TCRdb, which keeps in-frame sequences with V and J called. Part of the clones is missing from these tables; in studies checked, under half for an unresolved V gene and the rest for unknown reasons. A total of approximately 480,000 clones appear in this sample, about 90% of them only once. The leading ten clones occupy roughly 0.72% of the sample. The specimen sequenced was PBMCs or T cells enriched from blood (not recorded which). The receptors shown here come from a woman aged 18-30 years who had recovered from COVID-19.

This clone was observed a single time. This sequence joins TRBV19 and TRBJ2-7; weak D call: TRBD1 (6 bases). V lost 0 bases to trimming and J lost 4 bases, with 16 bases between them. The CDR3 covers 16 residues. The germline V gene has CDR1 LNHDA and CDR2 SQIVND (reference sequence). The DNA for the CDR3 is TGTGCCAGTAGTATAGATCGGAACAGGGCTAGGTACGAGCAGTACTTC. Translation gives CASSIDRNRARYEQYF.

The chain couples TRBV19 to TRBJ2-1; D may be TRBD2 (6 bases). This CDR3 has 15 residues. Germline V gene lookup returns CDR1 LNHDA and CDR2 SQIVND (reference sequence). V gave up 5 bases and J gave up 5 bases, with 16 bases separating them. This chain's CDR3 is CASSPTGLEHNEQFF. The CDR3 bases are TGTGCCAGTAGTCCGACGGGACTGGAGCACAATGAGCAGTTCTTC.

This clone was recorded a few times. The V call is TRBV3-1 (or the pseudogene TRBV3-2), the J call TRBJ1-2; D is possibly TRBD1 (5 bases). There are 15 residues in the CDR3. From germline, CDR1 is LGHDT and CDR2 YNNKEL (reference sequence). Trimming removed 1 base at V and 3 bases at J, with 12 bases between. The CDR3 sequence: CASSQGSAGDYGYTF. The CDR3 nucleotides read TGTGCCAGCAGCCAAGGATCGGCGGGGGACTATGGCTACACCTTC.

The chain recombines TRBV11-2 with TRBJ1-2; weak D call: TRBD1 (6 bases). The CDR3 has 16 residues. With 5 bases removed from V and 6 bases from J, the gap between germline ends came to 22 bases. Germline V lookup: CDR1 SGHAT, CDR2 FQNNGV. CDR3 region: CASSRVSSTGQDGYTF. The CDR3 DNA reads as TGTGCCAGCAGCCGGGTATCTTCAACAGGGCAAGATGGCTACACCTTC.

This chain connects TRBV5-1 to TRBJ1-5; no firm D call. CDR3 length: 16 residues. Per the germline V gene, CDR1 is SGHRS and CDR2 is YFSETQ. V lost 4 bases and J lost 5, with 19 bases in between. The CDR3 reads CASSLSGGSPDQPQHF. The CDR3 DNA sequence: TGCGCCAGCAGCCTCTCCGGAGGGAGTCCGGATCAGCCCCAGCATTTT.

The chain joins TRBV27 to TRBJ1-1, with a tentative D call TRBD1 (5 bases). CDR1 is MNHEY and CDR2 is SMNVEV in the germline V gene (reference sequence). Between the trimmed V and J ends, which lost 5 bases and 3 bases, there was a span of 16 bases. The CDR3 contains 15 residues. This CDR3 reads CASSTGGRMDTEAFF. Written as DNA, the CDR3 is TGTGCCAGCAGTACCGGGGGGAGGATGGACACTGAAGCTTTCTTT.

The chain recombines TRBV5-1 with TRBJ1-1; 8 positions agree with TRBD1. Germline V gene lookup returns CDR1 SGHRS and CDR2 YFSETQ. The CDR3 loop spans 16 amino acids. The V and J ends lost 4 bases and 2 bases, in that order; junction bases with no gene match: 10. In DNA, the CDR3 is TGCGCCAGCAGCATCCGGCCAGGGGGCCTTAACACTGAAGCTTTCTTT. Translating it yields CASSIRPGGLNTEAFF.

Remarks on this clone: The same CDR3 is also encoded by other DNA sequences in this sample. The J gene is TRBJ1-4, the V gene TRBV2; D possibly corresponds to TRBD1 (6 bases). Between the trimmed V and J ends, which lost 4 bases and 2 bases, there was a span of 8 bases. The V gene's germline CDR1 is SNHLY and CDR2 FYNNEI. This CDR3 has 14 amino acids. The CDR3 sequence is CASSGRGTNEKLFF. Here the CDR3 DNA reads TGTGCCAGCAGTGGAAGGGGGACTAATGAAAAACTGTTTTTT.

The genes are TRBV5-1 and TRBJ2-7; D perhaps matches TRBD1 (5 bases). Trimming stripped 3 bases from V and 0 bases from J, with 13 bases between. There are 15 residues in the CDR3. Germline CDR1 reads SGHRS; CDR2 reads YFSETQ. This chain's CDR3 is CASSSGIANSYEQYF. In DNA, the CDR3 is TGCGCCAGCAGCTCAGGGATCGCCAACTCCTACGAGCAGTACTTC.

The chain links TRBV6-5 to TRBJ1-6; D is perhaps TRBD1 (6 bases). CDR3 size: 14 residues. CDR1 and CDR2 from the germline V gene are MNHEY and SVGAGI. V was clipped by 8 bases and J by 7 bases, with 15 bases between them. The CDR3 loop reads CASLPAGDNSPLHF. The DNA of the CDR3 is TGTGCCAGCTTACCGGCAGGGGACAATTCACCCCTCCACTTT.